Listed below are T cell receptor beta chains from one sample, sequenced in a study of CD8+ T cells in alopecia areata. Data came from immunoSEQ multiplex PCR; TCRdb stores just in-frame clones and leaves some out. Among approximately 140,000 clones listed, 87% were seen once. Sample: CD8+ T cells sorted from blood, taken at week 0. The receptors come from a human donor with alopecia areata. Each CDR3 is given with its conserved first and last residue. The order of the fields is J gene, clone size, D gene, V gene, CDR3 protein, CDR3 DNA. A D gene is named only where the DNA matches it firmly. Rows give clone size only sometimes, using once, few, many, or a class for an expanded clone.

TRBJ2-7,NA,TRBD2,TRBV10-3,CAISEERRLAGPYEQYF,TGTGCCATCAGTGAGGAGCGCCGGCTAGCGGGACCCTACGAGCAGTACTTC
TRBJ2-7,NA,TRBD1,TRBV27,CASSSFTGGSDEQYF,TGTGCCAGCAGTTCGTTCACAGGGGGCAGCGACGAGCAGTACTTC
TRBJ2-5,few,NA,TRBV30,CAWSWGQETQYF,TGTGCCTGGAGTTGGGGACAAGAGACCCAGTACTTC
TRBJ2-1,NA,NA,TRBV4-1,CASSQESFPNSYNEQFF,TGCGCCAGCAGCCAAGAGTCTTTCCCAAACTCCTACAATGAGCAGTTCTTC
TRBJ2-3,NA,TRBD2,TRBV11-2,CASSLDGLAGVLSTDTQYF,TGTGCCAGCAGCTTAGATGGACTAGCGGGGGTCCTTAGCACAGATACGCAGTATTTT
TRBJ1-1,NA,NA,TRBV30,CAWTTNPGQLNTEAFF,TGTGCCTGGACTACGAATCCCGGACAGTTGAACACTGAAGCTTTCTTT
TRBJ2-7,NA,NA,TRBV27,CASSGGSQTYEQYF,TGTGCCAGCAGTGGTGGTAGCCAGACCTACGAGCAGTACTTC
TRBJ2-3,NA,TRBD2,TRBV5-1,CASCCPLAGSTDTQYF,TGCGCCAGCTGCTGCCCACTAGCGGGAAGCACAGATACGCAGTATTTT
TRBJ2-7,NA,TRBD1,TRBV10-2,CASIDPGQGYEQYF,TGCGCCAGCATTGATCCGGGACAGGGCTACGAGCAGTACTTC
TRBJ2-1,NA,NA,TRBV7-6,CASSPPLGSYNEQFF,TGTGCCAGCAGCCCCCCTTTAGGTTCCTACAATGAGCAGTTCTTC
TRBJ2-7,once,NA,TRBV18,CASSPSSGDYEQYF,TGTGCCAGCTCACCAAGTTCCGGGGACTACGAGCAGTACTTC
TRBJ2-1,NA,NA,TRBV5-5,CASSLDPGSPYNEQFF,TGTGCCAGCAGCTTGGATCCGGGGAGCCCCTACAATGAGCAGTTCTTC